These 32 T cell receptor beta chains came from one sample sequenced in a study of molecular identifiers for immune sequencing clone quantification. MiXCR was run by TCRdb on the PCR reads, yielding one entry per CDR3 protein. The table includes some 320,000 distinct CDR3 sequences, 24% detected once. Material for sequencing was naive CD8+ T cells from blood, with Jurkat cell RNA spiked in. As to subset: FACS-sorted CD8+CD4-CCR7+CD45RA+ naive T cells. Source of these receptors: a human donor in good health. Some libraries in this study had Jurkat cell RNA spiked in.

Ten or more counts support this clonotype. The rearrangement links TRBV12-5 to TRBJ2-5, with 12 bases matching TRBD1. The V gene's germline CDR1 is LGHNT and CDR2 FRNRAP. The CDR3 contains 17 residues. The J segment lost 1 base and the V segment lost 5 bases, leaving 8 bases of the junction unmatched. As DNA, the CDR3 is TGTGCTAGTGGTCTCCGCGGGACAGGGGGCTTCCAAGAGACCCAGTACTTC. Translation gives CASGLRGTGGFQETQYF.

Ten or more counts support this clonotype. The V gene is TRBV12-3 or TRBV12-4, the J gene TRBJ2-7; perhaps D is TRBD1 or TRBD2 (6 bases each). V was shortened by 7 bases and J by 6 bases, with 13 bases between the two germline ends. CDR3 size: 12 residues. CDR3 in DNA: TGTGCCAGCACCGGGGGACACTCCGAGCAGTACTTC. It codes for CASTGGHSEQYF.

This chain links TRBV6-5 with TRBJ2-7; TRBD2 matches at 8 bases. With V trimmed by 4 bases and J by 5 bases, 7 bases remained unmatched. This CDR3 has 14 amino acids. CDR1 is MNHEY and CDR2 is SVGAGI in the germline V gene. This chain's CDR3 is CASSCGRWQDEQYF. Here the CDR3 DNA reads TGTGCCAGCAGTTGCGGGAGGTGGCAGGACGAGCAGTACTTC.

At least ten counts were recorded for this clonotype. The CDR3 protein is CASSRRGQSSYNEQFF. The CDR3 region has the DNA TGCGCCAGCAGCCGACGGGGACAGAGCTCCTACAATGAGCAGTTCTTC. The chain employs TRBV5-1 and TRBJ2-1, with 7 nucleotides matching TRBD1. V dropped 4 bases and J dropped 0; count of bases not matched to a gene: 7. Germline V gene data show CDR1 as SGHRS and CDR2 as YFSETQ. The CDR3 length is 16 residues.

A word on this clonotype: A much larger clone differs from this one at a single base, so this may be a read error. V and J are TRBV6-5 and TRBJ2-2; D is possibly TRBD2 (7 bases). This CDR3 has 17 amino acids. The germline CDR1 and CDR2 sequences are MNHEY and SVGAGI. As DNA, the CDR3 is TGTGGCAGCAGTTACTCGACCGGGGGGCTAAGACCCGGGGAGCTGTTTTTT. This encodes CGSSYSTGGLRPGELFF.

V gene TRBV3-1 combines with J gene TRBJ2-3; TRBD2 matches at 10 bases. The CDR3 is made up of 17 amino acids. V lost 4 bases to trimming and J lost 5 bases; unmatched junction nucleotides: 12. CDR1 is LGHDT, CDR2 YNNKEL, per germline (reference sequence). The CDR3 coding sequence is TGTGCCAGCAGCCCCAATCCCGGACTAGCGGACCTAGATACGCAGTATTTT. It encodes CASSPNPGLADLDTQYF.

This clonotype was counted ten times or more. The CDR3 loop is CASSLQGEYEQYF. The DNA of the CDR3 is TGTGCCAGCAGCTTGCAGGGGGAGTACGAGCAGTACTTC. The chain is built from TRBV5-4 and TRBJ2-7, with 7 bases lining up with TRBD1. The CDR3 has 13 amino acids. The germline CDR1 and CDR2 sequences are SGHNT and YYREEE (reference sequence). The junction had 2 bases not matched to a gene; V was cut back by 1 base and J by 4 bases.

Notes on this clonotype: It may be a read error: a sequence one base away is much more abundant. The chain employs TRBV15 and TRBJ2-1; D is possibly TRBD1 (5 bases). With 5 bases removed from V and 2 bases from J, the gap between germline ends came to 16 bases. The V gene's germline CDR1 is LNHNV and CDR2 YYDKDF (reference sequence). The CDR3 has 16 amino acids. Here the CDR3 reads CATSQRRAGTYNEQFF. In DNA form, the CDR3 reads TGTGCCACCAGCCAGAGAAGGGCAGGGACCTACAATGAGCAGTTCTTC.

This chain joins TRBV24-1 and TRBJ2-7; D not certain. V lost 5 bases to trimming and J lost 7 bases, with 11 bases between them. This CDR3 contains 12 residues. Germline CDR1 is KGHDR and CDR2 is SFDVKD. The CDR3 sequence is CATSAEWGEQYF. DNA for the CDR3: TGTGCCACCAGTGCGGAATGGGGTGAGCAGTACTTC.

The gene calls are TRBV7-9 and TRBJ2-5, with D possibly matching TRBD1 (6 bases). The CDR3 runs to 17 residues. Germline CDR1 reads SEHNR; CDR2 reads FQNEAQ (reference sequence). Trimming pared 1 base from V and 0 bases from J, leaving 15 bases between. As DNA, the CDR3 is TGTGCCAGCAGCTTAGAGGGCAGGGGCTTGTACCAAGAGACCCAGTACTTC. Amino acids: CASSLEGRGLYQETQYF.

This clonotype was counted ten times or more. V is TRBV20-1 and J is TRBJ2-3; no definite D call. The CDR3 has 15 residues. CDR1 is DFQATT, CDR2 SNEGSKA, per germline (reference sequence). V lost 2 bases and J lost 5, with 17 bases in between. CDR3 nucleotides: TGCAGTGCTAGATTTTCGCTGGCTCGGGTAGATACGCAGTATTTT. This sequence encodes CSARFSLARVDTQYF.

This clonotype showed up many times. V usage is TRBV4-3 and J usage is TRBJ2-3; 10 bases map to TRBD1. CDR3 length: 14 amino acids. After removal of 5 bases from V and 4 bases from J, the junction contained 3 bases not matched to a gene. CDR1 is LGHNA, CDR2 YSLEER, per germline. Here the CDR3 reads CASSWDRGADTQYF. The CDR3 nucleotides read TGCGCCAGCAGCTGGGACAGGGGTGCAGATACGCAGTATTTT.

There are many counts of this clonotype. The chain carries TRBV12-3 or TRBV12-4 and TRBJ2-1, with TRBD2 matching over 10 bases. Trimming removed 1 base from V and 6 bases from J; junction bases left unmatched: 0. The CDR3 has 14 amino acids. CDR3 DNA: TGTGCCAGCAGTTTAGGGACTAGCGGCAATGAGCAGTTCTTC. Residues: CASSLGTSGNEQFF.

J is TRBJ2-7 and V is TRBV6-2 or TRBV6-3; D may be TRBD1 or TRBD2 (5 bases each). The CDR3 loop spans 15 amino acids. Trimming cost V 2 bases and J 4 bases, with 15 bases left between them. CDR1 MNHEY and CDR2 SVGEGT come from the germline V gene. CDR3 protein: CASSYGGNSRYEQYF. CDR3 bases: TGTGCCAGCAGTTACGGGGGTAATTCCAGATACGAGCAGTACTTC.

This clonotype was seen at least ten times. This chain links TRBV29-1 with TRBJ2-5; D might be TRBD2 (6 bases). The CDR3 has 15 amino acids. The germline V and J ends were trimmed by 2 bases and 1 base, with 14 bases remaining between them. CDR1 is SQVTM and CDR2 is ANQGSEA in the germline V gene. This CDR3 is CSVELGGWTQETQYF. DNA of the CDR3: TGCAGCGTTGAATTGGGGGGATGGACCCAAGAGACCCAGTACTTC.

This chain uses TRBV6-5 with TRBJ1-1; D gene uncertain. This CDR3 is 17 amino acids long. CDR1 and CDR2 (germline): MNHEY, SVGAGI. With 1 base removed from V and 2 bases from J, the gap between germline ends came to 17 bases. CDR3 DNA sequence: TGTGCCAGCAGTTACTTGTCCGTTGACAAAAAAAACACTGAAGCTTTCTTT. It yields the protein CASSYLSVDKKNTEAFF.

This chain connects TRBV9 to TRBJ2-2; tentatively, D is TRBD1 (6 bases). This CDR3 region has 14 residues. Per the germline V gene, CDR1 is SGDLS and CDR2 is YYNGEE. The V end was cut by 3 bases, the J end by 4 bases, with 10 bases between. CDR3 DNA sequence: TGTGCCAGCAGCGAGGGGGACGGCACCGGGGAGCTGTTTTTT. This translates into CASSEGDGTGELFF.

There are many counts of this clonotype. This chain links TRBV7-6 with TRBJ2-2; D is perhaps TRBD1 or TRBD2 (5 bases each). From germline, CDR1 is SGHVS and CDR2 FNYEAQ. There are 16 residues in the CDR3. V was pared by 5 bases and J by 1 base, with 14 bases between. DNA for the CDR3: TGTGCCAGCAGCCCGGCTGTGGGGGAGAACACCGGGGAGCTGTTTTTT. Translation: CASSPAVGENTGELFF.

This clonotype appeared a single time. A much bigger clone sits one base away, suggesting this may be a read error. V is TRBV7-9 and J is TRBJ2-5, with 7 bases matching TRBD2. Germline CDR1 reads SEHNR; CDR2 reads FQNEAQ (reference sequence). V shed 5 bases and J 5 bases; nucleotides not matched to a gene: 8. The CDR3 contains 14 residues. Here the CDR3 DNA reads TGTGCCAGCAGCCGAGCGGGGAGTCACGAGACCCAGTACTTC. Its translation is CASSRAGSHETQYF.

This clonotype was counted at least ten times. V is TRBV4-3 and J is TRBJ2-7; TRBD2 is a possible D gene (5 bases). From germline, CDR1 is LGHNA and CDR2 YSLEER. V lost 0 bases and J 3 bases, leaving 12 bases between the germline ends. The CDR3 covers 15 residues. Here the CDR3 reads CASSQDPGNHYEQYF. Here the CDR3 DNA reads TGCGCCAGCAGCCAAGATCCCGGGAACCACTACGAGCAGTACTTC.

This chain connects TRBV30 to TRBJ2-5; 8 bases map to TRBD1. Trimming took 0 bases from V and 1 from J; bases not matched to a gene: 4. The CDR3 spans 15 residues. The germline CDR1 and CDR2 sequences are GTSNPN and SVGIG (reference sequence). The CDR3 here is CAWSVGTGAQETQYF. CDR3 coding DNA: TGTGCCTGGAGTGTTGGGACAGGAGCCCAAGAGACCCAGTACTTC.

This chain joins TRBV19 and TRBJ2-7, with D tentatively TRBD1 (7 bases). The CDR3 is 15 residues long. The germline CDR1 and CDR2 sequences are LNHDA and SQIVND (reference sequence). Deletions cut 7 bases from V and 0 bases from J, with 16 bases between. CDR3 loop: CASTPTGTVSYEQYF. The DNA of the CDR3 is TGTGCCAGTACCCCGACAGGGACTGTCTCCTACGAGCAGTACTTC.

Concerning this clonotype: The conserved closing phenylalanine or tryptophan is absent in this CDR3, likely reflecting a read error. CDR3 region: CASSPIPGLAGVPTSSYEQYS. CDR3 DNA sequence: TGCGCCAGCAGCCCTATACCCGGACTAGCGGGTGTACCCACGAGCTCCTACGAGCAGTACTCC. The rearrangement links TRBV5-1 to TRBJ2-7; 11 positions match TRBD2. The CDR3 covers 21 residues. The V segment lost 4 bases and the J segment 0 bases; nucleotides outside the gene matches: 21. Germline V gives CDR1 SGHRS, CDR2 YFSETQ.

To note about this clonotype: Being one base from a much bigger clone, this may be a read error. V is TRBV29-1 and J is TRBJ2-3; D call uncertain. The CDR3 is 15 amino acids. CDR1 and CDR2 from the germline V gene are SQVTM and ANQGSEA. CDR3 sequence: CSVVLIDTYTDTRYF. As DNA, the CDR3 is TGCAGCGTTGTGCTAATCGACACCTACACAGATACGCGGTATTTT.

This clonotype was seen many times. CDR3 amino acids: CASSQDPPQTSSTDTQYF. The CDR3 nucleotides are TGCGCCAGCAGCCAAGACCCTCCCCAGACATCTAGCACAGATACGCAGTATTTT. The chain links TRBV4-3 to TRBJ2-3, with no clear D. The CDR3 loop spans 18 amino acids. The germline V gene encodes CDR1 LGHNA and CDR2 YSLEER. Trimming removed 0 bases from V and 0 bases from J, with 16 bases in between.

With regard to this clonotype: A much larger clone lies one base from this, so it may be a read error. The rearrangement links TRBV2 to TRBJ2-7, with D perhaps TRBD1 (5 bases). V was clipped by 4 bases and J by 6 bases, with 13 bases between them. Germline loops: CDR1 SNHLY, CDR2 FYNNEI. The length of the CDR3 is 13 residues. CDR3 loop: CASSVRRVFEQYF. For the CDR3, the DNA is TGTGCCAGCAGTGTACGCAGGGTATTCGAGCAGTACTTC.

This clonotype was seen more than once but under ten times. The CDR3 DNA sequence: TGTGCCAGCAGCCATGGACAGGGGGGGAGTTACTATGGCTACACCTTC. Protein product: CASSHGQGGSYYGYTF. The gene calls are TRBV7-8 and TRBJ1-2; TRBD1 matches 10 bases. With V trimmed by 5 bases and J by 3 bases, 9 bases remained unmatched. The CDR3 covers 16 residues. From germline, CDR1 is SGHVS and CDR2 FQNEAQ.

This clonotype was seen ten or more times. This sequence joins TRBV7-2 and TRBJ2-3, with 9 bases that match TRBD2. Germline V gene data show CDR1 as SGHTA and CDR2 as FQGNSA. CDR3 length equals 16 residues. Germline trimming cut 6 bases from V and 3 bases from J; bases unmatched to any gene: 10. The CDR3 coding sequence is TGTGCCAGCAGTTCATTGCGGGAGGGCCCGACAGATACGCAGTATTTT. Amino acid sequence: CASSSLREGPTDTQYF.

This clonotype was detected a few times. The V and J genes are TRBV5-1 and TRBJ2-3; D might be TRBD2 (6 bases). The CDR3 loop spans 15 amino acids. Germline loops: CDR1 SGHRS, CDR2 YFSETQ. The V end was cut by 4 bases, the J end by 6 bases, with 18 bases between. CDR3 residues: CASSHRALAPDTQYF. The CDR3 DNA reads TGCGCCAGCAGCCACCGGGCACTAGCTCCGGATACGCAGTATTTT.

This clonotype appeared many times. The chain links TRBV7-2 to TRBJ1-4; TRBD1 is a possible D gene (5 bases). CDR3 length: 18 residues. Deletions cut 2 bases from V and 0 bases from J, with 16 bases between. Germline CDR1 and CDR2: SGHTA and FQGNSA. The CDR3 here is CASSLNQTVQTTNEKLFF. The CDR3 DNA is TGTGCCAGCAGCTTAAACCAGACAGTACAGACAACTAATGAAAAACTGTTTTTT.

In its sample, this clonotype was seen a few times. The chain joins TRBV6-6 to TRBJ2-7, with 8 nucleotides matching TRBD1. This CDR3 region has 16 residues. The ends lost 6 bases at V and 4 bases at J; junction bases unmatched: 14. Germline V gene sequence: CDR1 MNHNY, CDR2 SVGAGI (reference sequence). The CDR3 coding sequence is TGTGCCAGCAGCCCCCAAAGGGGGACAGGATATTACGAGCAGTACTTC. It translates to CASSPQRGTGYYEQYF.

About this clonotype: A single base separates this from a much larger clone, so it may be a read error. This chain uses TRBV28 with TRBJ2-6; D may be TRBD1 (5 bases). With 7 bases removed from V and 2 bases from J, the gap between germline ends came to 9 bases. The CDR3 consists of 14 residues. Germline values: CDR1 MDHEN, CDR2 SYDVKM. The CDR3 spells CASNQGTGANVLTF. In nucleotides, the CDR3 is TGTGCCAGCAATCAGGGAACTGGGGCCAACGTCCTGACTTTC.